This T cell receptor beta chain emerged from a study of OX40 agonist ivuxolimab in advanced cancers. Study-wide context: The costimulatory receptor OX40 (CD134) was targeted by ivuxolimab, a fully human IgG2 agonistic monoclonal antibody. Prior anti-PD-1, anti-PD-L1 or anti-CTLA-4 therapy was permitted, and checkpoint inhibitors had been received by around 40% of dose-escalation patients. A male proportion of around 81% and a mean age of approximately 60 years, ranging from about 20 to 85, were recorded for the dose-escalation cohort. Partial responses occurred in three dose-escalation patients: two with cutaneous melanoma and one with hepatocellular carcinoma. Intravenous ivuxolimab was administered to patients every 2 weeks at six dose levels: 0.01, 0.1, 0.3, 1.5, 3 and 10 mg/kg. The monotherapy dose-escalation portion (N ≈ 52 patients) of the phase I ivuxolimab trial is reported in the paper. Of the 50 to 55 dose-escalation patients, hepatocellular carcinoma was present in about 20, melanoma in approximately 15, renal cell carcinoma in 9 and head and neck cancer in 9. The purpose of peripheral TCRbeta sequencing was to test whether ivuxolimab changed TCR sequence diversity and led to clonal T-cell expansion. Here is what the overall study found, with its caveats: Antigen specificity was not determined for the clonally expanded peripheral T cells. In the 0.1-3.0 mg/kg groups, partial responders were among the patients with the lowest normalized peripheral clonal expansion, particularly in CD8+ T cells. After ivuxolimab, CD8+ T cells had more expanded clones than CD4+ T cells on average. At doses of 0.1 to 3.0 mg/kg, clonal expansion of both CD4+ and CD8+ T cells in blood was seen between baseline and week 6. Low levels of normalized T-cell clonal expansion were also seen in some patients who did not respond.

Of note for this clone: Its antigen target is currently unknown. Base qualities are not at hand, and no much larger clone is one base apart.

Patients with autoimmune disease history or receiving systemic immunosuppression were excluded from the trial. Peripheral blood for TCR sequencing was collected from all dose cohorts at baseline, on cycle 4 day 1, and on cycle 7 day 1. Samples came from an open-label, multicenter, first-in-human phase I dose-escalation trial of ivuxolimab. The trial enrolled adults with locally advanced or metastatic head and neck squamous cell, hepatocellular, melanoma or renal cell carcinoma. Before TCR sequencing, CD4+ and CD8+ T cells were separately sorted from peripheral blood. The CDR3 numbers 11 residues from cysteine through phenylalanine. The only DNA kept is the CDR3, 33 bases in frame from the first base. The germline V gene (reference sequence) sets CDR1 to LNHDA and CDR2 to SQIVND. The V and J ends are trimmed by 8 bases and 8 bases, leaving 13 bases between them. Genomic DNA was isolated from the sorted cells so that the TCRbeta CDR3 region could be sequenced. The immunoSEQ Assay was used to sequence the TCRbeta CDR3 regions. TCRdb obtained this table from immuneACCESS and retained in-frame rearrangements with V and J assigned. These tables miss some clones; where compared with another copy, unresolved V genes account for less than half of the shortfall, and the remainder is unexplained. For this sample there are approximately 84,000 clones; approximately 89% appear just once. Jointly, the top ten make up about 0.2% of the sample.

The sequence was collected from an adult with an advanced solid tumor such as melanoma, head and neck, liver or kidney cancer. This specimen consisted of CD4+ or CD8+ T cells sorted from blood, obtained in a trial of the OX40 agonist ivuxolimab. The chain joins TRBV19 to TRBJ2-7; the D element could tentatively be TRBD1 or TRBD2, as 5 bases agree for each. The bases read TGTGCCAGTGGGACGGGTACGAAGCAGTACTTC. Its amino acids are CASGTGTKQYF.